This TCR beta chain comes out of a study of T-cell reconstitution after alpha-beta-depleted transplantation in children. Molecular barcoding with unique molecular identifiers was used for the TCRbeta library. From the PCR reads, TCRdb called clonotypes with MiXCR, one entry per CDR3 protein. The sample holds 490,000 or so distinct CDR3 sequences, around 12% seen once. The sequences come from PBMCs from the stem cell graft donor, collected from the stem cell graft. This receptor was obtained from a human donor who donated a stem cell graft to a child with combined immunodeficiency.

The chain's CDR3 is CASSLHWGTKNTGELFF. CDR3 coding DNA: TGTGCCAGCAGTCTCCATTGGGGGACAAAAAACACCGGGGAGCTGTTTTTT. The chain combines TRBV12-3 or TRBV12-4 with TRBJ2-2, with a weak D call TRBD1 (6 bases). Trimming took off 5 bases at V and 2 bases at J, with 18 bases between the two ends. The CDR3 is 17 amino acids.